This T cell receptor beta chain was documented in a study of preoperative IRX-2 immunotherapy in early breast cancer. Trimming shortened V by 2 bases and J by 5 bases, and 6 bases separated the two germline ends. Germline CDR1 and CDR2: MNHGY and SAAAGT. This CDR3 spans 12 amino acids. Treatment given: preoperative locoregional IRX-2 cytokine immunotherapy. Samples came from a phase Ib trial of preoperative locoregional IRX-2 cytokine immunotherapy. Assay: immunoSEQ multiplex PCR; the TCRdb copy retains only in-frame clones and omits some. Of 15,000 to 25,000 clones in the sample, 85% were seen once. The sequence was obtained from a human donor with breast cancer. Sequencing was performed on lymph node tissue, taken after IRX-2 immunotherapy. The V call is TRBV6-8, the J call TRBJ1-1; D is uncertain. DNA for the CDR3: TGTGCCAGCAGTTACGGGTGGACTGAAGCTTTCTTT. Translation: CASSYGWTEAFF.